Listed below are T cell receptor beta chains from one sample, sequenced in a study of blood T cell repertoires in COVID-19. The data were produced by immunoSEQ multiplex PCR, yet TCRdb's version contains in-frame clones alone and is incomplete. The sample consists of some 190,000 clones, about 80% of them appearing once. Specimen: peripheral blood. The origin of the receptors is a woman aged 55-70 years with COVID-19, enrolled during active disease. Each CDR3 is given with its conserved first and last residue. Each record gives: V gene, clone size, J gene, D gene, CDR3 length, CDR3 protein, CDR3 DNA. D genes are given only for firm matches. Rows give clone size only sometimes, using once, few, many, or a class for an expanded clone.

TRBV19	.	TRBJ1-5	.	16	CASSPAWGWGLEPQHF	TGTGCCAGTAGTCCAGCATGGGGATGGGGGCTAGAGCCCCAGCATTTT
TRBV29-1	.	TRBJ1-4	.	14	CSVAGGAPNEKLFF	TGCAGCGTTGCTGGGGGGGCACCTAATGAAAAACTGTTTTTT
TRBV5-1	.	TRBJ2-3	.	14	CASSWDTRTDTQYF	TGCGCCAGCAGCTGGGACACCCGCACAGATACGCAGTATTTT
TRBV14	.	TRBJ2-1	TRBD2	13	CASSQDQGTSRFF	TGTGCCAGCAGCCAAGATCAAGGGACTAGTCGGTTCTTC
TRBV29-1	few	TRBJ1-3	.	13	CSVETGTGNTIYF	TGCAGCGTTGAGACCGGGACTGGAAACACCATATATTTT
TRBV6-5	.	TRBJ1-2	.	13	CASSYTGTYGYTF	TGTGCCAGCAGTTACACAGGGACCTATGGCTACACCTTC
TRBV21-1	.	TRBJ2-1	.	18	CASQGGRNPPAGYNEQFF	TGTGCCAGCCAAGGAGGACGCAACCCACCGGCTGGCTACAATGAGCAGTTCTTC
TRBV2	many	TRBJ2-1	TRBD2	16	CASRLKSGTPYNEQFF	TGTGCCAGCAGGCTTAAGAGCGGGACCCCCTACAATGAGCAGTTCTTC
TRBV6-5	.	TRBJ2-5	.	14	CASSRRAGGETQYF	TGTGCCAGCAGCCGAAGGGCCGGGGGAGAGACCCAGTACTTC
TRBV2	.	TRBJ2-1	TRBD1	15	CASRTGGSYYNEQFF	TGTGCCAGCAGAACAGGGGGCTCCTACTACAATGAGCAGTTCTTC
TRBV28	.	TRBJ2-6	.	13	CASIGSGANVLTF	TGTGCCAGCATCGGGTCTGGGGCCAACGTCCTGACTTTC
TRBV9	.	TRBJ2-1	.	15	CASSGLAQWYNEQFF	TGTGCCAGCAGCGGGCTAGCCCAGTGGTACAATGAGCAGTTCTTC
TRBV28	.	TRBJ1-2	.	12	CASSLPRYGYTF	TGTGCCAGCAGTTTACCTAGGTATGGCTACACCTTC
TRBV5-4	.	TRBJ1-4	.	14	CASSPQGANEKLFF	TGTGCCAGCAGCCCACAGGGTGCTAATGAAAAACTGTTTTTT
TRBV6-6	.	TRBJ1-6	.	15	CASRPPGVNNSPLHF	TGTGCCAGCAGACCCCCAGGGGTTAATAATTCACCCCTCCACTTT
TRBV5-1	.	TRBJ2-2	.	14	CASHDSPNTGELFF	TGCGCCAGCCACGACAGCCCGAACACCGGGGAGCTGTTTTTT
TRBV6-6	.	TRBJ1-6	TRBD1	16	CASTWGDRGYNSPLHF	TGTGCCAGCACCTGGGGGGACAGGGGGTACAATTCACCCCTCCACTTT
TRBV30	.	TRBJ2-1	.	14	CAWKRTRAGSNEFF	TGTGCCTGGAAGAGGACCCGGGCGGGAAGTAACGAGTTCTTC
TRBV27	.	TRBJ1-2	.	12	CASSSGLTGYTF	TGTGCCAGCAGTTCGGGACTGACGGGCTACACCTTC
TRBV18	.	TRBJ2-1	.	15	CASSSPWTPDNEQFF	TGTGCCAGCTCATCACCTTGGACACCAGACAATGAGCAGTTCTTC
TRBV6-5	.	TRBJ1-2	.	14	CASSSQVDTYGYTF	TGTGCCAGCAGTTCCCAGGTGGATACCTATGGCTACACCTTC
TRBV11-2	.	TRBJ1-6	.	15	CASSPMGPGDSPLHF	TGTGCCAGCAGCCCGATGGGGCCTGGGGATTCACCCCTCCACTTT
TRBV7-2	.	TRBJ1-6	.	12	CASSFSGGHNHF	TGTGCCAGCAGCTTTTCGGGGGGACACAACCACTTT
TRBV27	.	TRBJ1-2	.	15	CASSPGLSGGYGYTF	TGTGCCAGCAGTCCGGGCCTGTCGGGGGGCTATGGCTACACCTTC
TRBV30	.	TRBJ1-1	.	11	CACSRVPEAFF	TGTGCCTGTTCGAGGGTGCCTGAAGCTTTCTTT
TRBV6-5	.	TRBJ2-7	TRBD1	15	CASSFQDRGAYEQYF	TGTGCCAGCAGTTTCCAGGACAGGGGGGCCTACGAGCAGTACTTC
TRBV2	once	TRBJ2-5	.	14	CASSGGISRETQYF	TGTGCCAGCAGTGGAGGGATTAGTAGAGAGACCCAGTACTTC
TRBV29-1	.	TRBJ1-1	TRBD1	13	CSARTGGSTEAFF	TGCAGCGCCCGGACAGGGGGCTCGACTGAAGCTTTCTTT
TRBV6-2/TRBV6-3	once	TRBJ2-2	TRBD1	16	CASSLPRQGFPGELFF	TGTGCCAGCAGCCTACCCCGACAGGGGTTTCCCGGGGAGCTGTTTTTT
TRBV5-1	.	TRBJ2-3	TRBD2	19	CASSSGLAGGLASTDTQYF	TGCGCCAGCAGCTCCGGACTAGCGGGGGGGCTCGCCAGCACAGATACGCAGTATTTT
TRBV2	.	TRBJ1-4	TRBD1	18	CASSTGTGVGGTNEKLFF	TGTGCCAGCAGCACCGGGACAGGGGTGGGTGGAACTAATGAAAAACTGTTTTTT
TRBV6-5	.	TRBJ1-6	.	12	CASVQGAGPLHF	TGTGCCAGCGTCCAGGGTGCAGGGCCCCTCCACTTT
TRBV19	.	TRBJ1-2	TRBD1	16	CASSIQNLQGAYGYTF	TGTGCCAGTAGTATCCAAAATCTACAGGGGGCCTATGGCTACACCTTC
TRBV7-3	.	TRBJ2-3	.	15	CASSLNGGSTDTQYF	TGTGCCAGCAGCTTAAATGGGGGGTCCACAGATACGCAGTATTTT
TRBV30	.	TRBJ1-1	.	13	CAWSVAGVTEAFF	TGTGCCTGGAGTGTAGCGGGGGTTACTGAAGCTTTCTTT
TRBV28	.	TRBJ1-2	.	15	CASSFPAPGVHGYTF	TGTGCCAGCAGTTTTCCGGCCCCGGGGGTACATGGCTACACCTTC
TRBV5-1	.	TRBJ1-5	.	13	CASSLGVNQPQHF	TGCGCCAGCAGCTTGGGCGTCAATCAGCCCCAGCATTTT
TRBV5-1	.	TRBJ2-5	.	14	CASSVGLTQETQYF	TGCGCCAGCAGCGTTGGACTCACACAAGAGACCCAGTACTTC
TRBV11-2	.	TRBJ2-5	TRBD2	14	CASSFREGWETQYF	TGTGCCAGCAGCTTCCGGGAGGGATGGGAGACCCAGTACTTC
TRBV4-3	.	TRBJ1-5	.	15	CASSQVWDTNQPQHF	TGCGCCAGCAGCCAAGTATGGGACACCAATCAGCCCCAGCATTTT
TRBV6-5	.	TRBJ1-1	.	15	CASSLEPQGNTEAFF	TGTGCCAGCAGCTTAGAGCCCCAGGGAAACACTGAAGCTTTCTTT
TRBV10-1	.	TRBJ2-5	TRBD2	15	CARATTSGREETQYF	TGCGCCAGAGCAACGACTAGCGGGAGGGAAGAGACCCAGTACTTC
TRBV28	.	TRBJ1-1	.	14	CASSYLQGDTEAFF	TGTGCCAGCAGTTACCTACAGGGAGACACTGAAGCTTTCTTT
TRBV5-1	few	TRBJ1-2	TRBD1	15	CASSFTGGTNYGYTF	TGCGCCAGCAGCTTTACAGGGGGTACTAACTATGGCTACACCTTC
TRBV24-1	.	TRBJ2-1	.	14	CATSGGVGGNEQFF	TGTGCCACCAGTGGGGGGGTTGGAGGGAATGAGCAGTTCTTC
TRBV5-1	few	TRBJ2-1	TRBD1	16	CASSLAGQGAYNEQFF	TGCGCCAGCAGCTTGGCGGGACAGGGGGCGTACAATGAGCAGTTCTTC
TRBV7-3	.	TRBJ2-3	TRBD2	15	CASSFSTSGTDTQYF	TGTGCCAGCAGCTTTTCGACTAGCGGCACAGATACGCAGTATTTT
TRBV10-3	.	TRBJ1-1	.	14	CAISGQGMNTEAFF	TGTGCCATCAGTGGTCAGGGAATGAACACTGAAGCTTTCTTT